The 21 T cell receptor beta chains in this list originate from one sample, sequenced in a study of T-cell reconstitution after alpha-beta-depleted transplantation in children. Unique molecular identifiers were used to barcode this TCRbeta library. TCRdb re-called the PCR reads through MiXCR, storing one row per CDR3 protein. The repertoire holds about 980,000 distinct CDR3 sequences, with about 30% as singletons. The source material was PBMCs, mostly from graft donor cells, sampled 360 days after TCRalphabeta/CD19-depleted stem cell transplant. The receptor set was obtained from a boy in the first two years of life who had a stem cell transplant for SCID, so the T cells may come from the graft donor.

The chain couples TRBV4-2 to TRBJ2-7, with unresolved D. This CDR3 region has 16 residues. Germline lookup yields CDR1 LGHNA and CDR2 YNFKEQ. The germline V and J ends were trimmed by 5 bases and 3 bases, with 20 bases remaining between them. CDR3 bases: TGTGCCAGCAGCTCCCGGTGGGCTACCCCGGGCTACGAGCAGTACTTC. Translated, it gives CASSSRWATPGYEQYF.

V and J are TRBV3-1 and TRBJ1-3; D call uncertain. CDR3 length: 13 residues. From germline, CDR1 is LGHDT and CDR2 YNNKEL (reference sequence). V was pared by 8 bases and J by 0 bases, with 8 bases between. The CDR3 is CASRAISGNTIYF. CDR3 DNA sequence: TGTGCCAGCCGGGCCATCTCTGGAAACACCATATATTTT.

The table lists this clonotype with a few counts. V is TRBV6-1 and J is TRBJ2-2; TRBD1 matches at 8 bases. Germline CDR1 reads MNHNS; CDR2 reads SASEGT. The CDR3 totals 17 residues. V lost 6 bases, J lost 5 bases, and 14 bases stayed unmatched. The chain's CDR3 is CASSSRGQGGWTGELFF. For the CDR3, the DNA is TGTGCCAGCAGCTCCAGAGGACAGGGCGGATGGACCGGGGAGCTGTTTTTT.

This clonotype has ten or more counts. V and J are TRBV29-1 and TRBJ2-7, with 10 bases identical to TRBD1. The V gene's germline CDR1 is SQVTM and CDR2 ANQGSEA. V dropped 6 bases and J dropped 7; count of bases not matched to a gene: 9. The length of the CDR3 is 13 residues. In nucleotides, the CDR3 is TGCAGCGTCGCCGGACAGGGGGTGAGGGAGCAGTACTTC. Its protein is CSVAGQGVREQYF.

This chain links TRBV15 with TRBJ2-5; D possibly uses TRBD1 or TRBD2 (5 bases each). V was cut by 0 bases and J by 2 bases, with 10 bases left in between. This CDR3 comprises 15 residues. CDR1 LNHNV and CDR2 YYDKDF come from the germline V gene (reference sequence). The chain's CDR3 is CATSREGDPQETQYF. The CDR3 DNA follows: TGTGCCACCAGCAGAGAGGGGGACCCTCAAGAGACCCAGTACTTC.

The chain joins TRBV5-1 to TRBJ1-1; D is undetermined. The CDR3 is 14 residues long. V lost 2 bases and J 5 bases, leaving 13 bases between the germline ends. From germline, CDR1 is SGHRS and CDR2 YFSETQ. The CDR3 is CASSLLDHGTEAFF. The CDR3 nucleotides are TGCGCCAGCAGCTTACTAGACCATGGGACTGAAGCTTTCTTT. The full variable domain, completed using reference TRBV5-1 and TRBJ1-1, is KAGVTQTPRYLIKTRGQQVTLSCSPISGHRSVSWYQQTPGQGLQFLFEYFSETQRNKGNFPGRFSGRQFSNSRSEMNVSTLELGDSALYLCASSLLDHGTEAFFGQGTRLTVV.

The chain uses TRBV5-6 and TRBJ2-5; weak D call: TRBD2 (5 bases). Germline loops: CDR1 SGHDT, CDR2 YYEEEE. Trimming stripped 0 bases from V and 4 bases from J, with 16 bases between. This CDR3 region has 16 residues. Here the CDR3 DNA reads TGTGCCAGCAGCTTGGGTTACTTCGGAGGTGGAGAGACCCAGTACTTC. The encoded protein is CASSLGYFGGGETQYF.

This clonotype was seen only a few times. This chain joins TRBV5-1 and TRBJ1-2; D is perhaps TRBD1 (5 bases). Germline V gene lookup returns CDR1 SGHRS and CDR2 YFSETQ. This CDR3 comprises 14 residues. Trimming took 4 bases from V and 0 from J, leaving 10 bases between them. The CDR3, as DNA: TGCGCCAGCAGCCTAACAGGATCTAACTATGGCTACACCTTC. Amino acids: CASSLTGSNYGYTF.

The chain links TRBV12-3 or TRBV12-4 to TRBJ1-6; D might be TRBD1 (6 bases). V shed 3 bases and J shed 7 bases, with 13 bases lying between them. There are 15 residues in the CDR3. The CDR3: CASSFTSGGNSPLHF. As DNA, the CDR3 is TGTGCCAGCAGTTTTACTTCCGGGGGCAATTCACCCCTCCACTTT.

The chain is built from TRBV6-5 and TRBJ2-5, with D perhaps matching TRBD1 or TRBD2 (5 bases each). Per the germline V gene, CDR1 is MNHEY and CDR2 is SVGAGI. Trimming removed 0 bases at V and 3 bases at J, with 14 bases between. This CDR3 has 16 amino acids. CDR3 coding DNA: TGTGCCAGCAGTTACTCAGGATCCGGGGCCGAAGAGACCCAGTACTTC. Translation gives CASSYSGSGAEETQYF.

This clonotype occurred a few times. This chain joins TRBV6-5 and TRBJ2-7, with D possibly TRBD1 on 6 matching bases. This CDR3 spans 16 amino acids. The V gene's germline CDR1 is MNHEY and CDR2 SVGAGI. The ends were cut back, 0 bases at V and 0 bases at J, with 12 bases in the middle. CDR3 in amino acids: CASSYSSLGASYEQYF. The DNA of the CDR3 is TGTGCCAGCAGTTACTCGAGCTTGGGGGCCTCCTACGAGCAGTACTTC.

This clonotype was seen many times. The rearrangement uses TRBV28 and TRBJ2-5, with 7 bases fitting TRBD2. CDR3 length: 13 amino acids. The trim removed 3 bases at V and 4 bases at J, leaving 2 bases unmatched. Germline V gene lookup returns CDR1 MDHEN and CDR2 SYDVKM. CDR3 DNA: TGTGCCAGCAGTTTGCGGGGGTCAGAGACCCAGTACTTC. Amino acids: CASSLRGSETQYF.

This chain joins TRBV20-1 and TRBJ2-1; TRBD2 aligns across 11 bases. Germline V gives CDR1 DFQATT, CDR2 SNEGSKA (reference sequence). V shed 1 base, J shed 4 bases, and the junction held 3 bases outside the gene matches. The CDR3 totals 15 residues. The CDR3 DNA reads TGCAGTGCTAGAGTGTCTAGCGGGGGGTACAATGAGCAGTTCTTC. This sequence encodes CSARVSSGGYNEQFF.

CDR3 nucleotides: TGCGCCAGCAGCCCCAGCGGGGGGCTGACCCAGTACTTC. This codes for CASSPSGGLTQYF. This rearrangement joins TRBV4-1 to TRBJ2-5; 9 bases line up with TRBD2. Germline V gene data show CDR1 as MGHRA and CDR2 as YSYEKL. CDR3 length: 13 amino acids. With V trimmed by 4 bases and J by 7 bases, 4 bases remained unmatched.

CDR3 sequence (DNA): TGTGCCAGCAGTTTAGAGGGGGGATTATTCGGGCAGTACTTC. Amino acid sequence: CASSLEGGLFGQYF. V and J are TRBV12-3 or TRBV12-4 and TRBJ2-7; either TRBD1 or TRBD2 may supply D (6 bases each). With 1 base removed from V and 9 bases from J, the gap between germline ends came to 16 bases. The CDR3 consists of 14 residues.

There are a few counts of this clonotype. The rearrangement joins TRBV11-2 to TRBJ2-7, with D perhaps matching TRBD1 or TRBD2 (5 bases each). V lost 0 bases to trimming and J lost 2 bases, with 14 bases between them. This CDR3 has 16 amino acids. The germline CDR1 and CDR2 sequences are SGHAT and FQNNGV. This chain's CDR3 is CASSLERGPGTYEQYF. The CDR3 nucleotides are TGTGCCAGCAGCTTAGAGAGGGGACCCGGAACCTACGAGCAGTACTTC.

This sequence joins TRBV4-2 and TRBJ2-5; D gene unclear. Trimming stripped 0 bases from V and 7 bases from J, with 18 bases between. This CDR3 region has 16 residues. Looked up from germline, CDR1 is LGHNA and CDR2 is YNFKEQ. The CDR3 region is CASSQDPSKAFGTQYF. In DNA, the CDR3 is TGTGCCAGCAGCCAAGATCCCTCGAAAGCGTTCGGGACCCAGTACTTC.

V and J are TRBV4-2 and TRBJ2-5; TRBD2 matches 7 bases. This CDR3 contains 16 residues. CDR1 LGHNA and CDR2 YNFKEQ come from the germline V gene. The V gene end was trimmed by 2 bases and the J gene end by 4 bases; junction bases not matched to a gene: 10. The CDR3 DNA is TGTGCCAGCAGCCAAACCATGACTAGCATGGGAGAGACCCAGTACTTC. Translated: CASSQTMTSMGETQYF.

This clonotype was seen a few times. V gene TRBV9 combines with J gene TRBJ2-1; D unclear. Germline CDR1 SGDLS, CDR2 YYNGEE. Trimming removed 3 bases from V and 7 bases from J, with 11 bases in between. This CDR3 contains 13 residues. CDR3: CASSASSENEQFF. CDR3 nucleotides: TGTGCCAGCAGCGCGTCGAGCGAGAATGAGCAGTTCTTC.

The chain is built from TRBV10-3 and TRBJ2-1; no definite D call. The V end was cut by 6 bases, the J end by 5 bases, with 5 bases between. The CDR3 consists of 11 residues. CDR1 and CDR2 (germline): ENHRY, SYGVKD. The CDR3 reads CAISADNEQFF. The CDR3 DNA reads as TGTGCCATCAGCGCGGACAATGAGCAGTTCTTC.

This clonotype was seen a few times. The CDR3 here is CARGGLVDTGELFF. The CDR3 DNA reads as TGTGCCAGGGGAGGTCTGGTGGACACCGGGGAGCTGTTTTTT. The chain carries TRBV2 and TRBJ2-2; the D gene is possibly TRBD2 (6 bases). CDR3 length: 14 amino acids. V lost 9 bases and J 3 bases, leaving 14 bases between the germline ends. Germline V lookup: CDR1 SNHLY, CDR2 FYNNEI.